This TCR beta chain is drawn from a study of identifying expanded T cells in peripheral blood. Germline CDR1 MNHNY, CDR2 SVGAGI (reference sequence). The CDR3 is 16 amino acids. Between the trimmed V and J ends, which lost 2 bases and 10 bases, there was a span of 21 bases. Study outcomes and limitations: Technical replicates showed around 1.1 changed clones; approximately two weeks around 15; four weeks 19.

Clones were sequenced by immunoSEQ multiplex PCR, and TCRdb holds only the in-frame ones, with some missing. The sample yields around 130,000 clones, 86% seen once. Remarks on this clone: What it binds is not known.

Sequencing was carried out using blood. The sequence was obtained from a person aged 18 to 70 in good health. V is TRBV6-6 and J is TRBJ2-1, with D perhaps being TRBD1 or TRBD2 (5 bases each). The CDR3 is CASSYGLGQGSGEQFF. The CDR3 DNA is TGTGCCAGCAGTTACGGGCTAGGACAAGGCTCGGGGGAGCAGTTCTTC.